This TCR beta chain was recorded in a study of T-cell memory formation after mild COVID-19. Study conclusions and caveats: Cross-reactive memory apparently joined, as some responding clones appeared in pre-infection memory. Second-wave clones peaking on day 37 lacked confirmed SARS-CoV-2 specificity.

This clonotype was picked up a small number of times. The antigen is undetermined. Via MiXCR, TCRdb re-called the 5' RACE reads, giving one row per CDR3 protein. The repertoire holds 450,000 or so distinct CDR3 sequences, more than 20% seen once, with approximately 13% in the top ten. The germline V gene encodes CDR1 MNHEY and CDR2 SVGEGT. V shed 4 bases and J shed 0 bases, with 10 bases lying between them. The CDR3 totals 14 residues. Sequenced: PBMCs or a T cell subset sorted from them (not recorded which). This chain uses TRBV6-2 or TRBV6-3 with TRBJ2-7, with D unclear. The sequence came from an adult woman who had mild COVID-19 (a few samples of this study predate the infection). Cell type and time point are not known. The CDR3 DNA reads as TGTGCCAGCAGTTCTGTAGGCGCCTCCTACGAGCAGTACTTC. Its protein is CASSSVGASYEQYF.